This note documents a single TCR beta chain sequence. CDR1 is MDHEN, CDR2 SYDVKM, per germline. The V gene lost 6 bases and the J gene lost 7 bases, with 21 bases spanning the gap. This CDR3 contains 15 residues. The data stem from a study of blood T cell repertoires in COVID-19. Study overall: Sources were T cells, B-cell-depleted T cells, or PBMCs; the material itself was cDNA or gDNA.

Produced via immunoSEQ multiplex PCR; TCRdb's table is partial and in-frame only. The table includes around 170,000 clones, around 90% detected once. The gene calls are TRBV28 and TRBJ1-2; D perhaps matches TRBD1 (6 bases). The receptor's source is a man aged 55 to 70 with COVID-19, enrolled during active disease. The sample consisted of peripheral blood. The CDR3 here is CASRAQGWAQRGYTF. The CDR3 coding sequence is TGTGCCAGCAGGGCACAGGGATGGGCTCAGCGTGGCTACACCTTC.